This entry describes one TCR beta chain. Its antigen is not known. Germline CDR1 reads SGHDN; CDR2 reads FVKESK. The CDR3 consists of 15 residues. Trimming removed 4 bases from V and 6 bases from J; junction bases left unmatched: 8. This entry belongs to a study of STAT5B mutations in CD4+ large granular lymphocyte leukemia. Whole-study results and caveats: About a quarter of private leukemic clonotypes occurred rarely in other patients' non-leukemic repertoires. Top patient clones used TRBV06 genes more often: 8/27 versus 2/35 in controls.

TCRdb keeps only in-frame clones here, not all; method: immunoSEQ multiplex PCR. This sample has around 30,000 clones, with less than 80% found just once. Healthy controls were blood donor buffy coats. This sequence joins TRBV14 and TRBJ1-2; 10 nucleotides match TRBD1. This TCR derives from a human donor in good health. Sequencing was done on a sample of CD4+ T cells from blood buffy coats. The CDR3 DNA is TGTGCCAGCAGCCCCCAGGACAGGGGGGGTAATGGCTACACCTTC. This sequence encodes CASSPQDRGGNGYTF.